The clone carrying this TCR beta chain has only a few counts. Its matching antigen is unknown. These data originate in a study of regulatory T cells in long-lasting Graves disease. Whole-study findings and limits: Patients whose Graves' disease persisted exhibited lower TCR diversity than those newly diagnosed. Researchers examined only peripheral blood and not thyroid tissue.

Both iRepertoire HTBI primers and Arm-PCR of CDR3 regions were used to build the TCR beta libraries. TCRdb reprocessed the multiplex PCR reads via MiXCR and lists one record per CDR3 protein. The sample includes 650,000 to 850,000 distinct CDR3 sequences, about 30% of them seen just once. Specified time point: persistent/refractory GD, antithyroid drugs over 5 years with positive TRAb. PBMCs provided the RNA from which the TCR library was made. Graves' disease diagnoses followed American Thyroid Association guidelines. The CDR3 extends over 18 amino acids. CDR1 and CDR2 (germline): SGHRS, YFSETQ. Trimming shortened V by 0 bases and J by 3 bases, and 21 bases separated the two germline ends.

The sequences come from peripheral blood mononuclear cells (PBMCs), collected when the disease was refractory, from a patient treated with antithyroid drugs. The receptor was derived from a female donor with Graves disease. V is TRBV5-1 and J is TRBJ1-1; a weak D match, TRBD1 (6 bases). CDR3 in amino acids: CASSLVLLGGADYTEAFF. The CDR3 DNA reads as TGCGCCAGCAGCTTGGTTCTTCTGGGGGGCGCGGATTACACTGAAGCTTTCTTT.